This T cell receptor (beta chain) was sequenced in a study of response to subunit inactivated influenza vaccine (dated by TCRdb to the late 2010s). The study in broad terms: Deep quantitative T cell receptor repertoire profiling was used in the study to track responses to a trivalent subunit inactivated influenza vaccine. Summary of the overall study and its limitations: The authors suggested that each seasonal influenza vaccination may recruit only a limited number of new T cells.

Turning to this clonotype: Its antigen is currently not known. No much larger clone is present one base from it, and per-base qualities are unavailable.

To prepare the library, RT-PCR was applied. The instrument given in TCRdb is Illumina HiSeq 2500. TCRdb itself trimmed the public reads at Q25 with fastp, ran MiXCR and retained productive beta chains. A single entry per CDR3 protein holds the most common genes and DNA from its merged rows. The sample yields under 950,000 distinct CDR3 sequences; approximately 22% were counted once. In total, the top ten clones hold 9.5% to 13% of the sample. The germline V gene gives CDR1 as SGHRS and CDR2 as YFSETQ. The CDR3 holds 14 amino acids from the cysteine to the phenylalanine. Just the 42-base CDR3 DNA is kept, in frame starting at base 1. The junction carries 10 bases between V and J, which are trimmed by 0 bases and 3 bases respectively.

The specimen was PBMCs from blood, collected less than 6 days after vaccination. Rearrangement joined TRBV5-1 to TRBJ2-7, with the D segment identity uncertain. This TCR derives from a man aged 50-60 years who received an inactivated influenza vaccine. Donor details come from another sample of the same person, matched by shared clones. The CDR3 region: CASSLGWSSYEQYF. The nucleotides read TGCGCCAGCAGCTTGGGGTGGAGCAGCTACGAGCAGTACTTC.